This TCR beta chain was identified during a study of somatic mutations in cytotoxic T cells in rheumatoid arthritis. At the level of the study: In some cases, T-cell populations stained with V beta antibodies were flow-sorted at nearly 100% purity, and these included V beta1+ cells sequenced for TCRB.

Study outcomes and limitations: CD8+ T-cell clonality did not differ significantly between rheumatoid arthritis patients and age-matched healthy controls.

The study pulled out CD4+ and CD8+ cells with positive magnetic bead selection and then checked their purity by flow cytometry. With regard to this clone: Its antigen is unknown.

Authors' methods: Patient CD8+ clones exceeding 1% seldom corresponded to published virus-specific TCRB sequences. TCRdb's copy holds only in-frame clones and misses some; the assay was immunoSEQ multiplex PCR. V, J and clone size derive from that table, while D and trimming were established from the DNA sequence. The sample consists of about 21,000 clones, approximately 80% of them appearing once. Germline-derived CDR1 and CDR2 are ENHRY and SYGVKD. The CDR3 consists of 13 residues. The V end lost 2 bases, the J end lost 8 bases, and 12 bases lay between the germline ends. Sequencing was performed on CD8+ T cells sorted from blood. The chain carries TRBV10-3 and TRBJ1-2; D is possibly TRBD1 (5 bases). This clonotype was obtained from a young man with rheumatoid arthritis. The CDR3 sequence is CAISERDQGGYTF. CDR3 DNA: TGTGCCATCAGTGAGCGGGACCAGGGAGGCTACACCTTC.